A selection of T cell receptor beta chains follows, all from one sample in a study of regulatory T cells in long-lasting Graves disease. TCRdb re-called the multiplex PCR reads through MiXCR, storing one row per CDR3 protein. The sample lists 350,000 to 500,000 distinct CDR3 sequences, around 15% occurring once. These data were also filed under a second study, of T cells in Graves' hyperthyroidism and ophthalmopathy.

The sequences come from peripheral blood mononuclear cells (PBMCs), collected at new diagnosis, from a patient treated with antithyroid drugs. All receptors come from a woman younger than 45 with Graves disease. Both conserved end residues are part of each CDR3. D genes are given only for firm matches. Clone size is not always given. Where it is, it says once, few, many or a class for expanded clones.

few | - | TRBJ1-3 | TRBV10-3 | TGTGCCATCAGTGAGTCGATCACCATATATTTT | CAISESITIYF
many | TRBD2 | TRBJ2-2 | TRBV7-8 | TGTGCCAGCCGCGGGAGTATCACCGGGGAGCTGTTTTTT | CASRGSITGELFF
few | - | TRBJ2-7 | TRBV5-5 | TGTGCCAGCAGCTTGGGGGTGCCAGCCTACGAGCAGTACTTC | CASSLGVPAYEQYF
many | - | TRBJ2-5 | TRBV28 | TGTGCCAGCACGCAACAGACAGGTTGGGAGACCCAGTACTTC | CASTQQTGWETQYF
many | TRBD2 | TRBJ2-7 | TRBV20-1 | TGCAGGGCGGGGGGCCAAGCGGCACCCTACGAGCAGTACTTC | CRAGGQAAPYEQYF
many | TRBD1 | TRBJ2-1 | TRBV27 | TGTGCCAGCAGTTTAGCCGGGACAGGGCCCTACAATGAGCAGTTCTTC | CASSLAGTGPYNEQFF
many | - | TRBJ2-2 | TRBV5-1 | TGCGCCAGCAGCTACCCGGACAGAGAGCTGTTTTTT | CASSYPDRELFF
few | TRBD2 | TRBJ2-1 | TRBV7-2 | TGTGCCAGCAGCTTAGGGGCTAGCGGGAGGACCTCAACTTACAATGAGCAGTTCTTC | CASSLGASGRTSTYNEQFF
many | - | TRBJ1-5 | TRBV28 | TGTGCCAGCAGTTTATCGGGGACCTGGTATAGCAATCAGCCCCAGCATTTT | CASSLSGTWYSNQPQHF
many | - | TRBJ2-3 | TRBV3-1 | TGTGCCAGCAGCCAAGGGTTGGGAACAGATACGCAGTATTTT | CASSQGLGTDTQYF
many | TRBD1 | TRBJ1-1 | TRBV6-9 | TGTGCCAGCAGTTACGCCGGGACAGGGGGCGGCACTGAAGCTTTCTTT | CASSYAGTGGGTEAFF
many | - | TRBJ1-2 | TRBV12-3/TRBV12-4 | TGTGCCAGCAGTTTCTCGGGGGGGGACGGCTATGGCTACACCTTC | CASSFSGGDGYGYTF
many | - | TRBJ2-2 | TRBV7-9 | TGTGCCAGCAGCGAGCCAATAAAGGCCGGGGAGCTGTTTTTT | CASSEPIKAGELFF
many | - | TRBJ2-1 | TRBV6-1 | TGTGCCAGCAGCGCCCGCCGGGACCTCGGTGAGCAGTTCTTC | CASSARRDLGEQFF
many | TRBD1 | TRBJ2-5 | TRBV20-1 | TGCAGTGCTAGATCCGGGACAGGAAAATTTATAAAGTTGGAGACCCAGTACTTC | CSARSGTGKFIKLETQYF
- | - | TRBJ2-1 | TRBV6-5 | TGTGCCAGCAGTTACGAGCGGAGGAGGGATGAGCAGTTCTTC | CASSYERRRDEQFF
many | TRBD1 | TRBJ2-5 | TRBV30 | TGTGCCTGGAGTCCAGGGGGAGAGACCCAGTACTTC | CAWSPGGETQYF
- | TRBD1 | TRBJ1-5 | TRBV19 | TGTGCCAGCCTGGACAGGCCTAGCAATCAGCCCCAGCATTTT | CASLDRPSNQPQHF
many | - | TRBJ2-7 | TRBV6-1 | TGTGCCAGCAGGAAAACGGGACGATACGAGCAGTACTTC | CASRKTGRYEQYF
- | - | TRBJ2-5 | TRBV18 | TGTGCCAGCCCACCAGGGAACCGGGAGACCCAGTACTTC | CASPPGNRETQYF